This T cell receptor (beta chain) came from a study of T cells in Graves' hyperthyroidism and ophthalmopathy. Study-wide context: Peripheral blood samples were taken at initial diagnosis, prior to any treatment. Study-level points and caveats: Ophthalmopathy prediction by the model preceded onset by a median approximately six months.

This CDR3 region has 18 residues. Germline V lookup: CDR1 MNHEY, CDR2 SMNVEV (reference sequence). Trimming pared 5 bases from V and 2 bases from J, leaving 22 bases between. Amplification targeted TCR beta CDR3 regions from RNA transcripts. Initially, a first-round RT-PCR of the TCR CDR3 employed the HTBI primer set. TCRdb independently ran MiXCR on the multiplex PCR reads; one entry per CDR3 protein. The table includes roughly 550,000 distinct CDR3 sequences, roughly 16% detected once. This clonotype was picked up many times. Its antigen is unidentified. Researchers barred patients who had uncontrolled infection, other autoimmune disease, pregnancy or lactation.

The chain couples TRBV27 to TRBJ2-1; perhaps TRBD1 as D (6 bases). Sequencing was carried out using blood. The sequence derives from a woman aged 25 to 39 with Graves' ophthalmopathy. The CDR3 nucleotides are TGTGCCAGCAGTCCCGACCCCCCGACAGGTTTCACCTACAATGAGCAGTTCTTC. This translates into CASSPDPPTGFTYNEQFF.